This T cell receptor (beta chain) was sequenced in a study of T cell responses to AZD1222 COVID-19 vaccine. General study points: Repertoire sampling was restricted to post-peak T cell response timepoints. Clonal diversity was possibly underestimated, and white British individuals and females predominated among donors.

The study pooled second doses at about 4 or about 12 weeks. Of note for this clone: Its cognate antigen is unknown.

Generated by immunoSEQ multiplex PCR, the TCRdb table keeps only in-frame clones and is missing some. The sample holds roughly 25,000 clones, roughly 86% seen once. The TCR comes from an adult who received the AZD1222 COVID-19 vaccine. The sample here was peripheral blood, taken 28 days after the second AZD1222 dose.

The CDR3 loop reads CASSYDRGNYGYTF. The CDR3 bases are TGTGCCAGCAGTTACGACAGGGGAAACTATGGCTACACCTTC. The chain uses TRBV6-2 or TRBV6-3 and TRBJ1-2; 8 bases line up with TRBD1. Per the germline V gene, CDR1 is MNHEY and CDR2 is SVGEGT. The CDR3 totals 14 residues. J lost 2 bases, V lost 2 bases, and 1 base had no gene match.